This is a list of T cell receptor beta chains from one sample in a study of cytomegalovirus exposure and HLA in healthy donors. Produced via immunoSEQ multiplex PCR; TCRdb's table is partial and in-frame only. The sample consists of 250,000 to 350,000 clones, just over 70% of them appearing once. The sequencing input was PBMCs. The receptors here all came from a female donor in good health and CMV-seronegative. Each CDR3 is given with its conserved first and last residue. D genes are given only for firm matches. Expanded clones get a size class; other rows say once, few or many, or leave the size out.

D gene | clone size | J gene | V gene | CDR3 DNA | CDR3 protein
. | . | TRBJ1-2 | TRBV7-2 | TGTGCCAGCACAAACTATGATAACTATGGCTACACCTTC | CASTNYDNYGYTF
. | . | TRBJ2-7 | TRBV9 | TGTGCCAGCAGCGTTGGACAGAGCTCCTACGAGCAGTACTTC | CASSVGQSSYEQYF
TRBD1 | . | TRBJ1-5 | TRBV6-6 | TGTGCCAGCAGTTACACTACAGGGGGCGAGGAGCCCCAGCATTTT | CASSYTTGGEEPQHF
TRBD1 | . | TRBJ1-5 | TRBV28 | TGTGCCAGCAGCCCTCAAGTTGGACAGGGAGCTGGTCAGCCCCAGCATTTT | CASSPQVGQGAGQPQHF
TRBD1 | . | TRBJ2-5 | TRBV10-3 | TGTGCCATCAGTGAGGGAGGGAACAGGGGGCGGGAGACCCAGTACTTC | CAISEGGNRGRETQYF
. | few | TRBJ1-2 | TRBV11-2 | TGTGCCAGCAGCCTAGGGCCTTCCGAGGGAGACTATGGCTACACCTTC | CASSLGPSEGDYGYTF
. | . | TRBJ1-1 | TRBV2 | TGTGCCAGCAGTGCAACAGGGTCTTTAGCTTTCTTT | CASSATGSLAFF
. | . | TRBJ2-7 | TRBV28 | TGTGCCAGCAGTTCCTCAAGCGGCTTCCACGAGCAGTACTTC | CASSSSSGFHEQYF
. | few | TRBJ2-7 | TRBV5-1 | TGCGCCAGCAGCTGGTCGCAGGGGCGGAACGAGCAGTACTTC | CASSWSQGRNEQYF
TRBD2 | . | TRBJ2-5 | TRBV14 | TGTGCCAGCATCCGACTAGCGGGAGGGCCGTGGGAGACCCAGTACTTC | CASIRLAGGPWETQYF
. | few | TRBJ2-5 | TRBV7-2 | TGTGCCAGCAGCCCTTCTCAAGAGACCCAGTACTTC | CASSPSQETQYF
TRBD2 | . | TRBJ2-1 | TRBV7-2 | TGTGCCAGCAGCTTGGGACTAGCGGGAGGAGGTAATGAGCAGTTCTTC | CASSLGLAGGGNEQFF
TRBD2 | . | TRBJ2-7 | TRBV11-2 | TGTGCCAGCAGCTTCGGACTAGCGGGATTCGACGAGCAGTACTTC | CASSFGLAGFDEQYF
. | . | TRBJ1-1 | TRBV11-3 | TGTGCCAGCAGCTTAGTACCCGGGGATACTGAAGCTTTCTTT | CASSLVPGDTEAFF
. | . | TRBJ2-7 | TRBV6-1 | TGTGCCAGCACTTTTCTTTTCTCCTACGAGCAGTACTTC | CASTFLFSYEQYF
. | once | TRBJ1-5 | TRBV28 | TGTGCCAGCAGTTTACAGGGGCGGAATCAGCCCCAGCATTTT | CASSLQGRNQPQHF
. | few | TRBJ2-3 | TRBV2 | TGTGCCAGCAGCCTCGGGACTCCAGATACGCAGTATTTT | CASSLGTPDTQYF
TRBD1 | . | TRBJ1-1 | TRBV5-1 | TGCGCCAGCAGCTTGGGGACAGGGGGGATTATGAACACTGAAGCTTTCTTT | CASSLGTGGIMNTEAFF
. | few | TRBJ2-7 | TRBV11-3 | TGTGCCAGCAGCTTAGATTTTCAGAGAGGGGAGCAGTACTTC | CASSLDFQRGEQYF
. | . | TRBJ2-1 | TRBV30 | TGTGCCTGGAGGGGGGAGCGGGCCCCTTCCTACAATGAGCAGTTCTTC | CAWRGERAPSYNEQFF
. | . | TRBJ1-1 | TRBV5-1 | TGCGCCAGCAGCTCTGACGGAGGGAGGGCCACTGAAGCTTTCTTT | CASSSDGGRATEAFF
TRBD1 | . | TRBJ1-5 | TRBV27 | TGTGCCAGCAGTTTATTGGGGACAGGGACGGGCAATCAGCCCCAGCATTTT | CASSLLGTGTGNQPQHF
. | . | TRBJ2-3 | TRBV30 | TGTGCCTGGAGGGAGGTTACTAGCACAGATACGCAGTATTTT | CAWREVTSTDTQYF
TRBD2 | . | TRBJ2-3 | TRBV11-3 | TGTGCCAGCAGCTTACCTGGGACGGGAGGTGGGACGCAGTATTTT | CASSLPGTGGGTQYF
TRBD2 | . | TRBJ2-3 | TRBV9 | TGTGCCAGCAGCTTCGGACTAGCGGGAGGTCTCTGGACAGATACGCAGTATTTT | CASSFGLAGGLWTDTQYF
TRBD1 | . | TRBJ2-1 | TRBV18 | TGTGCCAGCTCACTGCTCCGGGACAGGGGTCTAATAGTGCAGTTCTTC | CASSLLRDRGLIVQFF
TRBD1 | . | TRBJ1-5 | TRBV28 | TGTGCCAGCAGGCTACCGGGACAGGGATGGGAGCCCCAGCATTTT | CASRLPGQGWEPQHF
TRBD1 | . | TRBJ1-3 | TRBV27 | TGTGCCAGCAGCCTGACAGGGGGAGATGGAAACACCATATATTTT | CASSLTGGDGNTIYF
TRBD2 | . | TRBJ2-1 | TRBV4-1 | TGCGCCAGCAGCCAAGAAGGCGGGAGATTAGGTGAGCAGTTCTTC | CASSQEGGRLGEQFF
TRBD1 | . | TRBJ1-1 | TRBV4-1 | TGCGCCAGCAGCCAATTGCTTGGACAGGGGCCTCACACTGAAGCTTTCTTT | CASSQLLGQGPHTEAFF
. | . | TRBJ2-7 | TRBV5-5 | TGTGCCAGCAGCACAGACGGGAACTACGAGCAGTACTTC | CASSTDGNYEQYF
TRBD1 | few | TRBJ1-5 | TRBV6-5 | TGTGCCAGCAGTTACTCGACAGGGAATCAGCCCCAGCATTTT | CASSYSTGNQPQHF
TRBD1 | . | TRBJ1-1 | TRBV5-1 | TGCGCCAGCAGCCCTCAGACAGGGGGTGACACTGAAGCTTTCTTT | CASSPQTGGDTEAFF
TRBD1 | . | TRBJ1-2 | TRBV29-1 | TGCAGCGTTGAAGAAACAGGGGGCCCCTATGGCTACACCTTC | CSVEETGGPYGYTF
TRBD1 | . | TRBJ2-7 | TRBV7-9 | TGTTCCAGCAGCTTAGGACAGGACGAGCAGTACTTC | CSSSLGQDEQYF
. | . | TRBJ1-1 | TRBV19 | TGTGCCAGTAGTATATTCCATAACACTGAAGCTTTCTTT | CASSIFHNTEAFF
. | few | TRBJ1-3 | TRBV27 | TGTGCCAGCAGTTCGTCCGGTTCTGGAAACACCATATATTTT | CASSSSGSGNTIYF
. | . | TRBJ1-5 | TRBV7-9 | TGTGCCAGCAGCCCCACAGGGCTCAATCAGCCCCAGCATTTT | CASSPTGLNQPQHF
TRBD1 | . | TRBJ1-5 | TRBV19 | TGTGCCAGTAGTCGCCCGGGACAGGGGGTAGGCAATCAGCCCCAGCATTTT | CASSRPGQGVGNQPQHF
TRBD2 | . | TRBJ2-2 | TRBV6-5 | TGTGCCAGCAGAGGACTAGCCGGGGAGCTGTTTTTT | CASRGLAGELFF
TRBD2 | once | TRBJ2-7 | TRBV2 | TGTGCCAGCAGTGAAGGCGGCAGCGGGGCGTCCTACGAGCAGTACTTC | CASSEGGSGASYEQYF
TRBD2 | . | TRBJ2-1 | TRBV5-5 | TGTGCCAGCAGCTCCGGAGCGGGAGGGCCGGGTGAGCAGTTCTTC | CASSSGAGGPGEQFF
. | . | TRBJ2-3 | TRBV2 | TGTGCCAGCAGTGAAGCCGGGTCCACAGATACGCAGTATTTT | CASSEAGSTDTQYF
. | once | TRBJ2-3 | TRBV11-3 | TGTGCCAGCAGCCCGGACGGCGGGAGCACAGATACGCAGTATTTT | CASSPDGGSTDTQYF
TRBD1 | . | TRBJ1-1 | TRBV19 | TGTGCCAGTAAGGGGACAGGGTCCAACACTGAAGCTTTCTTT | CASKGTGSNTEAFF
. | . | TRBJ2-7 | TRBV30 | TGTGCCTGGAGGGGTACTACCTACGAGCAGTACTTC | CAWRGTTYEQYF
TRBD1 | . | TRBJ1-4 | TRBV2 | TGTGCCAGCAGTGAAACAGGGGAGGAAAAACTGTTTTTT | CASSETGEEKLFF
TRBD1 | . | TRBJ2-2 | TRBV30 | TGTGCCTGGAGTCGGGACAGGGACACCGGGGAGCTGTTTTTT | CAWSRDRDTGELFF
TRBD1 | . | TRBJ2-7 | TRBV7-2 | TGTGCCAGCAGTACGCCCCCGGGACAGGGGTTTTACGAGCAGTACTTC | CASSTPPGQGFYEQYF
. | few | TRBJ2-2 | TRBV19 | TGTGCCAGTAGACCAGTGAACACCGGGGAGCTGTTTTTT | CASRPVNTGELFF
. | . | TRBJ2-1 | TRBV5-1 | TGCGCCAGTTCCTTAAGACTGGCGAGCTCCTACAATGAGCAGTTCTTC | CASSLRLASSYNEQFF
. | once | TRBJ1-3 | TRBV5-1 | TGCGCCAGCAGCTTCGGGGGTCCCGGAAACACCATATATTTT | CASSFGGPGNTIYF
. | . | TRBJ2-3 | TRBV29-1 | TGCAGCGTTGCTTCCAGGGTCACAGATACGCAGTATTTT | CSVASRVTDTQYF
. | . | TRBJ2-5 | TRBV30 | TGTGCCTGGAGTGTACGGGTGGGGGGAGAGACCCAGTACTTC | CAWSVRVGGETQYF
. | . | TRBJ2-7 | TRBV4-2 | TGTGCCAGCAGCCAAGGCGCTCTTCCTTCCTACGAGCAGTACTTC | CASSQGALPSYEQYF
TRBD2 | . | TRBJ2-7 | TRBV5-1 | TGCGCCAGCAGCGAGACTAGCGTAACCTACGAGCAGTACTTC | CASSETSVTYEQYF
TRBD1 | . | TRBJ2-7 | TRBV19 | TGTGCCAGTAGTCCTTCAGGGACAGGGGTACCCTACGAGCAGTACTTC | CASSPSGTGVPYEQYF